This TCR beta chain was recorded in a study of T cells in Graves' hyperthyroidism and ophthalmopathy. Across the whole study: Any treatment followed the collection of peripheral blood at initial diagnosis. Study-level points and caveats: Among clonotypes expanded in thyroid above 0.001, most were also found in blood.

With 2 bases clipped from V and 4 bases from J, the junction kept 7 bases outside the gene matches. Per the germline V gene, CDR1 is SGHTA and CDR2 is FQGNSA. This CDR3 region has 15 residues. Amplified TCR beta CDR3 regions came from RNA transcripts. HTBI primers were employed in a first-round RT-PCR of the TCR CDR3. Each CDR3 protein gets one entry after TCRdb re-called the multiplex PCR reads with MiXCR. This sample has some 600,000 distinct CDR3 sequences, with over 11% found just once. This clonotype was picked up many times. The target antigen is unknown. Clinical symptoms, serum thyroxine and TRAb, thyroid ultrasound and orbital computed tomography together formed the diagnostic basis.

The sequencing input was blood. The clonotype originates from a woman aged 30 to 39 with Graves' hyperthyroidism that later progressed to Graves' ophthalmopathy. The rearrangement joins TRBV7-2 to TRBJ1-2; 7 bases map to TRBD1. CDR3 coding DNA: TGTGCCAGCAGCTTATCGCCCGGGACAGCCTATGGCTACACCTTC. Amino acids: CASSLSPGTAYGYTF.